Below, one TCR beta chain is given with its context. Its antigen has not been determined. A junction end diverges from the germline sequence, so it may reflect a read error. TCR alpha and beta CDR3 regions were amplified with the iRepertoire nested amplicon-rescue multiplex PCR (arm-PCR) platform from RNA. The input for one-step reverse transcription and amplification was 100-400 ng of tissue mRNA or PBMC total RNA. Following bead purification, Illumina adapters were added by a secondary multiplex PCR, and libraries between 200 and 400 bp were gel-purified. The libraries contained internal 6-nucleotide barcodes that were used for demultiplexing. Sequencing of the libraries was done on an Illumina MiSeq using 2x220 or 2x250 nucleotide paired-end reads. From the authors' description of their analysis: Paired reads were merged with FLASH 1.2.11 and aligned to the GRCh37 human genome with BWA-MEM before extracting TRA and TRB reads. For V and J assignment, an IMGT-derived reference of cassette sequences and CDR3 motifs that included pseudogenes was used. Three-frame translation of reads was performed, and productive CDR3s were defined as those with a C...FGXG motif and no stop codons. Unique combinations of V-J cassette pair and CDR3 amino acid sequence were defined as clonotypes. Reads were filtered by Hamming distance, thresholded by each sample's sequence error rate in mapped regions. TCRdb's own reprocessing of the public reads used fastp at Q25 and MiXCR and kept productive beta chains. Each CDR3 protein appears once, grouped with its most common genes and DNA. TCRdb, not the authors, supplied the V and J calls. The sample table records under 130,000 distinct CDR3 sequences; about 28% of these occur just once. The biggest ten clones account for 35% to 55% of the sample.

This sample was taken from a study of glioma-infiltrating T cells (dated by TCRdb to between 2015 and 2016). The study in broad terms: Glioma tissue, non-neoplastic brain tissue and matched peripheral blood mononuclear cells were used as sources from which TCR alpha- and beta-chain repertoires were sequenced. The paired cohort comprised three low-grade glioma patients, eight or nine primary glioblastoma patients and three non-glioma patients contributing non-neoplastic brain tissue. Each tissue-infiltrating repertoire was compared with the same patient's peripheral blood repertoire to measure divergence between tissue and blood T-cell populations. Overall study results and their limits: Very few CDR3 sequences were shared between tissue and blood, attributed to high CDR3 diversity and limited sampling. VJ-independent divergence between tissue and blood was lower than expected in non-neoplastic patients but higher than expected in all gliomas, particularly low-grade gliomas. Small numbers underpinned the group comparisons: under ten glioblastoma patients, three low-grade glioma patients and three non-neoplastic patients.

The sequence came from a human donor with low-grade glioma or glioblastoma, undergoing nonglioma brain surgery, or in good health (not recorded which). Sequenced material: glioma tissue, nonneoplastic brain tissue, or PBMCs (not recorded which).

CDR3 reads: CASSLAIDSSKRRF. The bases read TGTGCCAGCAGCTTAGCGATAGACTCCTCAAAGCGGAGATTT. This sequence uses TRBV11-1 and TRBJ2-3, with a tentative D gene TRBD2 over 5 matching bases. The CDR3, cysteine through phenylalanine, is 14 amino acids long. Just CDR3 DNA is preserved here, 42 bases in frame from base 1. According to the germline V gene (reference sequence), CDR1 reads SGHAT and CDR2 reads FQDESV.